This TCR beta chain was sequenced in a study of T cells after posttransplantation cyclophosphamide. Study outcomes and limitations: Skin or GI-infiltrating T cells shared few TRB sequences with blood. Recipient CMV seropositivity and CMV reactivation strongly tracked TRB clonality. Later post-transplant blood repertoires were often dominated by donor CD8+ memory clones.

The related graft donor's blood sample was taken on the day of bone marrow donation. Produced via immunoSEQ multiplex PCR; TCRdb's table is partial and in-frame only. The sample holds under 40,000 clones, and no clone turns up only once. This clone was seen a handful of times. Its specificity is unknown. The TCR sequence derives from a woman between 45 and 60 years old in good health and a related stem cell transplant donor. Sequencing input: PBMCs.

DNA of the CDR3: TGTGCCAGCAGTTATACGATTGGGGGGGCTCAACCCCAGCATTTT. Amino acids: CASSYTIGGAQPQHF. V and J are TRBV2 and TRBJ1-5; tentatively, D is TRBD1 (6 bases). Germline V gene data show CDR1 as SNHLY and CDR2 as FYNNEI. V lost 5 bases and J 10 bases, leaving 21 bases between the germline ends. The CDR3 spans 15 residues.